A selection of T cell receptor beta chains follows, all from one sample in a study of blood T cell repertoires in COVID-19. Using immunoSEQ multiplex PCR, the repertoire was profiled, and TCRdb retains in-frame clones only, with some absent. The data contain tens of thousands of clones, around 90% of them singletons. Sequenced sample: peripheral blood. The receptors come from a human donor in a cohort sampled during active COVID-19. CDR3s include the opening cysteine and the closing phenylalanine or tryptophan. The D gene is left open where the match is weak. Some rows mark clone size as missing; the rest say once, few, many or name a class of expanded clone.

V gene	clone size	D gene	J gene	CDR3 DNA	CDR3 protein
TRBV4-3	NA	NA	TRBJ2-3	TGCGCCAGCAGCCCGCGACTAGAAGATACGCAGTATTTT	CASSPRLEDTQYF
TRBV28	once	NA	TRBJ1-2	TGTGCCAGCGGGGGGGGCCTTACAGGGTACTATGGCTACACCTTC	CASGGGLTGYYGYTF
TRBV3-1/TRBV3-2	NA	NA	TRBJ1-5	TGTGCCAGCAGCCAAGGGGTGGGGCCCCAGCCCCAGCATTTT	CASSQGVGPQPQHF
TRBV18	NA	NA	TRBJ2-5	TGTGCCAGCTCACCTGGAGGGACCCAGTACTTC	CASSPGGTQYF
TRBV6-2/TRBV6-3	NA	TRBD1	TRBJ1-2	TGTGCCAGCAGTGACAGGGGCCATACCTATGGCTACACCTTC	CASSDRGHTYGYTF
TRBV19	NA	TRBD1	TRBJ1-5	TGTGCCAGTAGTGGACAGGGGGCAAGTCAGCCCCAGCATTTT	CASSGQGASQPQHF
TRBV28	NA	NA	TRBJ1-1	TGTGCCAGCGCTCAGGACACCAACACTGAAGCTTTCTTT	CASAQDTNTEAFF
TRBV4-1	NA	TRBD1	TRBJ2-5	TGCGCCAGCAGCCAAGTCGGACAGGGGTTCGGCCAAGAGACCCAGTACTTC	CASSQVGQGFGQETQYF
TRBV7-2	NA	TRBD1	TRBJ2-1	TGTGCCAGCAGCGCCGACAGGGCAAATGAGCAGTTCTTC	CASSADRANEQFF
TRBV19	NA	TRBD1	TRBJ1-4	TGTGCCAGTAGTTTACGTCCGGGACAGCGAAATGAAAAACTGTTTTTT	CASSLRPGQRNEKLFF
TRBV7-2	NA	NA	TRBJ2-7	TGTGCCAGCAGCTTCTCAGGCCTCGAGCAGTACTTC	CASSFSGLEQYF
TRBV9	NA	NA	TRBJ2-7	TGTGCCAGCGGTAGTGGGAGCGACGAGCAGTACTTC	CASGSGSDEQYF
TRBV18	NA	TRBD1	TRBJ2-4	TGTGCCAGCTCACCCGTGACAGGGGGTTCTGCCAAAAACATTCAGTACTTC	CASSPVTGGSAKNIQYF
TRBV6-2/TRBV6-3	NA	NA	TRBJ1-1	TGTGCCAGCAGCCCACCCCCCGGAGAGGACACTGAAGCTTTCTTT	CASSPPPGEDTEAFF
TRBV27	NA	TRBD1	TRBJ1-4	TGTGCCAGCAGTCTTCTATCCACCGACAGGGGGCGGGAAAAACTGTTTTTT	CASSLLSTDRGREKLFF
TRBV7-2	NA	NA	TRBJ2-1	TGTGCCAGCAGCTTGCGGGGCCTCGCCTACAATGAGCAGTTCTTC	CASSLRGLAYNEQFF